This entry lists 5 T cell receptor beta chains sequenced from one sample in a study of siplizumab effects on memory and regulatory T cells. Produced via immunoSEQ multiplex PCR; TCRdb's table is partial and in-frame only. In the table there are over 100,000 clones, roughly 93% of which are singletons. Material: Tregs sorted from blood. These receptors all come from a human donor in good health.

This chain links TRBV9 with TRBJ2-3, with 14 nucleotides matching TRBD2. Germline CDR1 SGDLS, CDR2 YYNGEE. This CDR3 has 16 residues. The V gene end was trimmed by 6 bases and the J gene end by 1 base; junction bases not matched to a gene: 4. This CDR3 reads CASNRLAGGGTDTQYF. The DNA for the CDR3 is TGTGCCAGCAACCGACTAGCGGGGGGGGGCACAGATACGCAGTATTTT.

The chain recombines TRBV7-9 with TRBJ2-1; TRBD2 matches at 11 bases. V was clipped by 8 bases and J by 12 bases; unmatched bases: 15. The CDR3 runs to 15 residues. CDR1 SEHNR and CDR2 FQNEAQ come from the germline V gene (reference sequence). The CDR3 sequence is CASYSGTSGLRRQFF. The CDR3 DNA reads as TGTGCCAGCTATTCCGGGACTAGCGGCCTCAGGAGGCAGTTCTTC.

In nucleotides, the CDR3 is TGTGCCAGCAGCTCGCCGGGACAGGCCTACTCTGGAAACACCATATATTTT. Its translation is CASSSPGQAYSGNTIYF. The chain links TRBV7-2 to TRBJ1-3; 8 bases align to TRBD1. J lost 0 bases, V lost 4 bases, and 8 bases had no gene match. Per the germline V gene, CDR1 is SGHTA and CDR2 is FQGNSA. The CDR3 totals 17 residues.

The chain is built from TRBV4-1 and TRBJ2-4, with D possibly called TRBD1 or TRBD2 (5 bases each). The germline CDR1 and CDR2 sequences are MGHRA and YSYEKL. This CDR3 region has 14 residues. V was cut by 4 bases and J by 0 bases, with 7 bases left in between. The CDR3 sequence: CASSPGTAKNIQYF. CDR3 coding DNA: TGCGCCAGCAGCCCAGGGACAGCCAAAAACATTCAGTACTTC.

J is TRBJ1-1 and V is TRBV12-2; the table assigns TRBD1, which was not confirmed against the DNA. TRBV12-2 is shown as a pseudogene. There are 19 residues in the CDR3. CDR3 protein: CASRLARDSQASVNTEAFF. CDR3 coding DNA: TGTGCAAGTCGCTTAGCCCGGGACAGCCAGGCGAGTGTGAACACTGAAGCTTTCTTT.